This note documents a single T cell receptor beta chain sequence. This sample is part of a study of T cell changes during pregnancy in multiple sclerosis. The table came from immunoSEQ multiplex PCR; TCRdb's copy has only in-frame clones and leaves some out. This table holds some 61,000 clones, 91% found once. The specimen comprised peripheral blood, sampled in the second trimester of pregnancy. This TCR was sampled from a female donor with multiple sclerosis, enrolled in a pregnancy study.

In DNA, the CDR3 is TGTGCCAGCAGCGCCCGGTCGGGGGGCGCTGAAAAACTGTTTTTT. Translating gives CASSARSGGAEKLFF. This chain links TRBV9 with TRBJ1-4; tentative D call: TRBD1 (6 bases). The V gene's germline CDR1 is SGDLS and CDR2 YYNGEE. This CDR3 spans 15 amino acids. V lost 3 bases and J lost 7, with 16 bases in between.